Below, 10 T cell receptor beta chains from the same sample are listed, as sequenced in a study of spatial heterogeneity in lung cancer. This sample's time point: blood at routine non-recurrence follow-up after resection. Whole RNA, isolated from tumor, nontumor lung or frozen PBMC, was sequenced without prior sorting. MiXCR, applied by TCRdb to the 5' RACE reads, yields one record per CDR3 protein. The table shows 50,000 to 60,000 distinct CDR3 sequences, with less than 9% occurring only once. The material sequenced was PBMCs, taken at follow-up. These receptors were taken from a female donor with early-stage non-small cell lung cancer.

This clonotype was detected ten times or more. The gene calls are TRBV18 and TRBJ1-2; 7 bases match TRBD1. From germline, CDR1 is KGHSH and CDR2 LQKENI. V was pared by 4 bases and J by 0 bases, with 5 bases of the junction left unmatched. The CDR3 extends over 15 amino acids. The CDR3 nucleotides read TGTGCCAGCTCACTTGGGACAGAAGCTAACTATGGCTACACCTTC. This gives the protein CASSLGTEANYGYTF. The variable domain in full, completed from reference TRBV18 and TRBJ1-2, reads NAGVMQNPRHLVRRRGQEARLRCSPMKGHSHVYWYRQLPEEGLKFMVYLQKENIIDESGMPKERFSAEFPKEGPSILRIQQVVRGDSAAYFCASSLGTEANYGYTFGSGTRLTVV.

This chain joins TRBV4-1 and TRBJ2-3; D is ambiguous. This CDR3 comprises 13 residues. V was clipped by 1 base and J by 5 bases, with 7 bases between them. Germline CDR1 MGHRA, CDR2 YSYEKL. The CDR3 nucleotides read TGCGCCAGCAGCCAAGCACCCTTAGATACGCAGTATTTT. This encodes CASSQAPLDTQYF.

This clonotype has at least ten counts. This chain joins TRBV7-9 and TRBJ2-5; D is ambiguous. This CDR3 contains 14 residues. CDR1 SEHNR and CDR2 FQNEAQ come from the germline V gene (reference sequence). The V and J ends lost 2 bases and 3 bases respectively, with 10 bases between them. CDR3 nucleotides: TGTGCCAGCAGCTTACGCTTGGGGAAAGAGACCCAGTACTTC. Translated: CASSLRLGKETQYF.

This clonotype was recorded many times. J is TRBJ2-7 and V is TRBV7-2; TRBD1 might be the D (6 bases). Per germline, CDR1 SGHTA and CDR2 FQGNSA. V lost 5 bases and J lost 4, with 18 bases in between. The CDR3 has 15 amino acids. This CDR3 reads CASSASGVRGYEQYF. The DNA for the CDR3 is TGTGCCAGCAGCGCCAGCGGCGTCAGGGGATACGAGCAGTACTTC.

V gene TRBV2 combines with J gene TRBJ2-3; possible D gene TRBD2, 5 bases. V was clipped by 8 bases and J by 0 bases, with 12 bases between them. CDR1 and CDR2 (germline): SNHLY, FYNNEI. The length of the CDR3 is 14 residues. The DNA for the CDR3 is TGTGCCAGCGGGAGTAGATATAGCACAGATACGCAGTATTTT. This sequence encodes CASGSRYSTDTQYF.

V is TRBV7-9 and J is TRBJ2-3; 7 bases map to TRBD1. With V trimmed by 5 bases and J by 6 bases, 5 bases remained unmatched. The germline V gene has CDR1 SEHNR and CDR2 FQNEAQ (reference sequence). CDR3 length: 13 amino acids. CDR3 nucleotides: TGTGCCAGCAGCCCAGGGGGTCCGGATACGCAGTATTTT. It is translated as CASSPGGPDTQYF.

The chain is built from TRBV7-2 and TRBJ2-5, with TRBD2 matching 8 bases. This CDR3 region has 15 residues. Germline-derived CDR1 and CDR2 are SGHTA and FQGNSA. Germline trimming cut 2 bases from V and 4 bases from J; bases unmatched to any gene: 6. CDR3 sequence (DNA): TGTGCCAGCAGCTTAAGCGGGGGTCATGGAGAGACCCAGTACTTC. It yields the protein CASSLSGGHGETQYF.

This clonotype was recorded many times. CDR3 loop: CASSWRGDYEQYF. CDR3 sequence (DNA): TGTGCCAGCAGCTGGCGGGGGGATTACGAGCAGTACTTC. This chain links TRBV11-1 with TRBJ2-7; 8 bases are a match to TRBD2. Germline V gives CDR1 SGHAT, CDR2 FQDESV (reference sequence). The V gene end was trimmed by 4 bases and the J gene end by 4 bases; junction bases not matched to a gene: 3. The CDR3 contains 13 residues.

This chain links TRBV7-2 with TRBJ2-1, with D unclear. Germline lookup yields CDR1 SGHTA and CDR2 FQGNSA. The CDR3 sequence is 14 residues long. The V end lost 5 bases, the J end lost 0 bases, and 8 bases lay between the germline ends. CDR3 sequence: CASSQTSSYNEQFF. The CDR3 coding sequence is TGTGCCAGCAGCCAGACGAGCTCCTACAATGAGCAGTTCTTC.

The chain has TRBV6-1 and TRBJ2-3, with D hard to call. V was clipped by 4 bases and J by 0 bases, with 11 bases between them. In germline, CDR1 is MNHNS, CDR2 SASEGT. This CDR3 is built from 15 residues. The CDR3 nucleotides read TGTGCCAGCAGTGGAGTCGGGCTTAGCACAGATACGCAGTATTTT. Amino acid sequence: CASSGVGLSTDTQYF.